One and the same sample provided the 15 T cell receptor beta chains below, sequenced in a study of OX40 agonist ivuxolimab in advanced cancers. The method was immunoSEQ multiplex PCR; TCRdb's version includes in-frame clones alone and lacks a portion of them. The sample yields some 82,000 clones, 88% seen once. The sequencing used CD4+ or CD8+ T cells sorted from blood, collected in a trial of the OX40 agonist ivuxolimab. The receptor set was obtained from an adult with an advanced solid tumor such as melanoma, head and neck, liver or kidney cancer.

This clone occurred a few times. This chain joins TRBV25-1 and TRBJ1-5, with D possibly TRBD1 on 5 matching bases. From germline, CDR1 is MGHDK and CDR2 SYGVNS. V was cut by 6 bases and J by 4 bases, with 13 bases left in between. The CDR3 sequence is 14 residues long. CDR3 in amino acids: CASSRGGVNQPQHF. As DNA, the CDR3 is TGTGCCAGCAGCCGGGGAGGGGTTAATCAGCCCCAGCATTTT. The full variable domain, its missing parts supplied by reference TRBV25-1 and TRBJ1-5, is EADIYQTPRYLVIGTGKKITLECSQTMGHDKMYWYQQDPGMELHLIHYSYGVNSTEKGDLSSESTVSRIRTEHFPLTLESARPSHTSQYLCASSRGGVNQPQHFGDGTRLSIL.

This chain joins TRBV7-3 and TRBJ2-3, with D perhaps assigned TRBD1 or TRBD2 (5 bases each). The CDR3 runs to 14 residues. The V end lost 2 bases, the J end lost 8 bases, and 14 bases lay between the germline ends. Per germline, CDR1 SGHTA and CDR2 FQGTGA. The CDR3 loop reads CASSLRDGPGTQYF. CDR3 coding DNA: TGTGCCAGCAGCTTACGGGACGGGCCGGGTACGCAGTATTTT. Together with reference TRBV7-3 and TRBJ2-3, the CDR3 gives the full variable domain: GAGVSQTPSNKVTEKGKYVELRCDPISGHTALYWYRQSLGQGPEFLIYFQGTGAADDSGLPNDRFFAVRPEGSVSTLKIQRTERGDSAVYLCASSLRDGPGTQYFGPGTRLTVL.

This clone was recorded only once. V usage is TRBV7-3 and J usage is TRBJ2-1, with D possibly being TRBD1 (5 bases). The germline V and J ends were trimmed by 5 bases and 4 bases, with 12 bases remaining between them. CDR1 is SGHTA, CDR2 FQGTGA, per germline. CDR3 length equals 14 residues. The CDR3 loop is CASSPQGSYNEQFF. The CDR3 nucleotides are TGTGCCAGCAGCCCCCAGGGCAGTTACAATGAGCAGTTCTTC.

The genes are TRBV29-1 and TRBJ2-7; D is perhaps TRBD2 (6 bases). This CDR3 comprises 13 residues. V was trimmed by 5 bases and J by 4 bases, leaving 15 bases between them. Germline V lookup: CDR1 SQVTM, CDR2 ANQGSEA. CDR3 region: CSVFTGTSYEQYF. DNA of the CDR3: TGCAGCGTTTTCACCGGGACTTCATACGAGCAGTACTTC.

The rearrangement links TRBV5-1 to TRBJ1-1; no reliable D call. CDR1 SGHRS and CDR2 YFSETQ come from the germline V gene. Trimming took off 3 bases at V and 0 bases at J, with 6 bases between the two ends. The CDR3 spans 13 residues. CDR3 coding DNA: TGCGCCAGCAGCTCCCCCCTGAACACTGAAGCTTTCTTT. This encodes CASSSPLNTEAFF.

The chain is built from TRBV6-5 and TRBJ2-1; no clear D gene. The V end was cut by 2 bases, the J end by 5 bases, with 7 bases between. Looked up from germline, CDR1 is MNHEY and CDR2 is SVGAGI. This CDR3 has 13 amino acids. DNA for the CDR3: TGTGCCAGCAGTTACACCCTGAACAATGAGCAGTTCTTC. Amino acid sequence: CASSYTLNNEQFF.

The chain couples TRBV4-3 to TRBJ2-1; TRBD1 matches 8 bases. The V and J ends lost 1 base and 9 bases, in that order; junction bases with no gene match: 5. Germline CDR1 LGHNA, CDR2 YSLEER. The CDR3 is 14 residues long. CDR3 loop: CASSQGGQVPEQFF. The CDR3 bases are TGCGCCAGCAGCCAAGGGGGACAGGTCCCTGAGCAGTTCTTC.

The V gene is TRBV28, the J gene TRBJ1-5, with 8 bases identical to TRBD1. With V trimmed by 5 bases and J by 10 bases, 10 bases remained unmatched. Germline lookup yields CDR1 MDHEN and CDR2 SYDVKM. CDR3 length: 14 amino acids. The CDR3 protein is CASSGDRGRGPQHF. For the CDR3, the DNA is TGTGCCAGCAGTGGAGACAGGGGCAGGGGACCCCAGCATTTT. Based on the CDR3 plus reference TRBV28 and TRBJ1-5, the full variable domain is DVKVTQSSRYLVKRTGEKVFLECVQDMDHENMFWYRQDPGLGLRLIYFSYDVKMKEKGDIPEGYSVSREKKERFSLILESASTNQTSMYLCASSGDRGRGPQHFGDGTRLSIL.

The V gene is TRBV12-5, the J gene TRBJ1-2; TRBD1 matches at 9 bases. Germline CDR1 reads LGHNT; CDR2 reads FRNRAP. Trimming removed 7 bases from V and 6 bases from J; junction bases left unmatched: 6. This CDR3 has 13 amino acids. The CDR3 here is CASARDRANGYTF. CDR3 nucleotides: TGTGCTAGTGCCCGGGACAGGGCGAATGGCTACACCTTC.

For the CDR3, the DNA is TGTGCCAGCACCCAGCCTCCAGGGTACGCTGGGGCCAACGTCCTGACTTTC. Residues: CASTQPPGYAGANVLTF. The chain has TRBV7-2 and TRBJ2-6, with D maybe TRBD1 (5 bases). V dropped 7 bases and J dropped 2 bases, with 18 bases sitting between them. CDR1 is SGHTA and CDR2 is FQGNSA in the germline V gene. The CDR3 totals 17 residues. Drawing the rest from reference TRBV7-2 and TRBJ2-6, the complete variable domain is GAGVSQSPSNKVTEKGKDVELRCDPISGHTALYWYRQSLGQGLEFLIYFQGNSAPDKSGLPSDRFSAERTGGSVSTLTIQRTQQEDSAVYLCASTQPPGYAGANVLTFGAGSRLTVL.

This CDR3 reads CASSTTQGTSYEQYF. The DNA for the CDR3 is TGCGCCAGCAGTACAACACAGGGTACTTCCTACGAGCAGTACTTC. The chain recombines TRBV5-1 with TRBJ2-7; a weak D match, TRBD1 (6 bases). The CDR3 runs to 15 residues. The germline CDR1 and CDR2 sequences are SGHRS and YFSETQ. The V gene lost 5 bases and the J gene lost 1 base, with 16 bases spanning the gap. The full variable domain, its missing parts supplied by reference TRBV5-1 and TRBJ2-7, is KAGVTQTPRYLIKTRGQQVTLSCSPISGHRSVSWYQQTPGQGLQFLFEYFSETQRNKGNFPGRFSGRQFSNSRSEMNVSTLELGDSALYLCASSTTQGTSYEQYFGPGTRLTVT.

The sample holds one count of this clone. The CDR3 sequence: CASSIGRTAHNEQFF. CDR3 DNA: TGTGCCAGTAGTATAGGTCGGACAGCTCACAATGAGCAGTTCTTC. The chain has TRBV19 and TRBJ2-1; TRBD1 might be the D (6 bases). Trimming took off 1 base at V and 5 bases at J, with 12 bases between the two ends. CDR1 LNHDA and CDR2 SQIVND come from the germline V gene (reference sequence). The CDR3 is 15 amino acids. Drawing the rest from reference TRBV19 and TRBJ2-1, the complete variable domain is DGGITQSPKYLFRKEGQNVTLSCEQNLNHDAMYWYRQDPGQGLRLIYYSQIVNDFQKGDIAEGYSVSREKKESFPLTVTSAQKNPTAFYLCASSIGRTAHNEQFFGPGTRLTVL.

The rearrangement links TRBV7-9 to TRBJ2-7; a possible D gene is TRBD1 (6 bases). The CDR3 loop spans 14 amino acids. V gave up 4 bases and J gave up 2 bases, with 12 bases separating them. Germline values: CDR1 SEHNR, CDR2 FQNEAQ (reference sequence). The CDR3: CASSSSRGTYEQYF. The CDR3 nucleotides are TGTGCCAGCAGCTCCAGCAGGGGAACCTACGAGCAGTACTTC.

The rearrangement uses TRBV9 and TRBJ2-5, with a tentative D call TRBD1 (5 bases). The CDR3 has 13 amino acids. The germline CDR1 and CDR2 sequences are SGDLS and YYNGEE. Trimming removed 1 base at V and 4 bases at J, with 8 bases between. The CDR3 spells CASSVRGRETQYF. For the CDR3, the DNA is TGTGCCAGCAGCGTAAGGGGTCGAGAGACCCAGTACTTC.

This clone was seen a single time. CDR3 in DNA: TGCGCCAGCAGCTTGGTGTCGGAGTTGGGGAACAATGAGCAGTTCTTC. It translates to CASSLVSELGNNEQFF. The chain employs TRBV5-1 and TRBJ2-1; D is ambiguous. Germline CDR1 and CDR2: SGHRS and YFSETQ. V shed 0 bases and J shed 5 bases, with 15 bases lying between them. The CDR3 spans 16 residues.